Each of the 19 T cell receptor beta chains below was sequenced from the same sample in a study of PD-L1 blockade in urothelial cancer. The time point here: peripheral blood 6 weeks after treatment start. Profiled with immunoSEQ multiplex PCR; TCRdb holds only in-frame clones, not every one. The sample has 60,000 to 80,000 clones, 88% seen once. Sequenced here: PBMCs, sampled around atezolizumab (anti-PD-L1) treatment. Receptors were obtained from a man in his fifties or sixties with urothelial cancer.

The chain employs TRBV28 and TRBJ1-5; 7 nucleotides match TRBD1. Germline V gene sequence: CDR1 MDHEN, CDR2 SYDVKM. The length of the CDR3 is 11 residues. The junction had 9 bases not matched to a gene; V was cut back by 10 bases and J by 12 bases. The CDR3: CAIQGPLIQHF. The CDR3 bases are TGTGCCATACAGGGGCCCTTGATCCAGCATTTT.

The chain joins TRBV5-1 to TRBJ1-1, with a possible D match to TRBD1 (6 bases). CDR3 length: 14 residues. Per the germline V gene, CDR1 is SGHRS and CDR2 is YFSETQ. V lost 10 bases and J lost 0, with 16 bases in between. This chain's CDR3 is CASQQGPMNTEAFF. The CDR3 DNA follows: TGCGCCTCACAACAGGGACCCATGAACACTGAAGCTTTCTTT.

This chain uses TRBV6-5 with TRBJ2-7, with 8 bases fitting TRBD1. This CDR3 is built from 14 residues. The J segment lost 2 bases and the V segment lost 0 bases, leaving 0 bases of the junction unmatched. Germline V gene sequence: CDR1 MNHEY, CDR2 SVGAGI. This CDR3 reads CASSYSDRAYEQYF. CDR3 DNA sequence: TGTGCCAGCAGTTACTCGGACAGGGCCTACGAGCAGTACTTC.

This chain uses TRBV30 with TRBJ2-5, with D tentatively TRBD1 (5 bases). The CDR3 totals 12 residues. V was clipped by 7 bases and J by 5 bases, with 14 bases between them. CDR1 is GTSNPN, CDR2 SVGIG, per germline (reference sequence). The CDR3 loop reads CAYSRDIETQYF. Here the CDR3 DNA reads TGTGCCTACTCCAGGGATATTGAGACCCAGTACTTC.

The chain couples TRBV30 to TRBJ2-3; the D gene is possibly TRBD2 (5 bases). The CDR3 runs to 12 residues. V lost 3 bases to trimming and J lost 7 bases, with 11 bases between them. The V gene's germline CDR1 is GTSNPN and CDR2 SVGIG (reference sequence). CDR3 region: CAWSGDRYTQYF. In DNA form, the CDR3 reads TGTGCCTGGAGCGGGGATAGGTATACGCAGTATTTT.

V and J are TRBV30 and TRBJ2-1, with 7 bases that match TRBD2. V was clipped by 4 bases and J by 1 base; unmatched bases: 4. CDR1 and CDR2 from the germline V gene are GTSNPN and SVGIG (reference sequence). The CDR3 has 14 residues. The CDR3 DNA reads TGTGCCTGGAATGGGGGGGGGTCCTACAATGAGCAGTTCTTC. Translation gives CAWNGGGSYNEQFF.

The genes are TRBV7-9 and TRBJ2-3, with 9 bases lining up with TRBD2. J gave up 2 bases and V 1 base, and 7 bases lay outside the gene matches. The CDR3 is made up of 17 amino acids. The germline V gene has CDR1 SEHNR and CDR2 FQNEAQ (reference sequence). Here the CDR3 reads CASSLGLAVRTTDTQYF. CDR3 nucleotide sequence: TGTGCCAGCAGCTTAGGACTAGCGGTAAGGACCACAGATACGCAGTATTTT.

The V gene is TRBV6-5, the J gene TRBJ1-2; 9 bases line up with TRBD1. The J segment lost 7 bases and the V segment lost 5 bases, leaving 5 bases of the junction unmatched. The CDR3 runs 13 residues. Germline CDR1 and CDR2: MNHEY and SVGAGI. As DNA, the CDR3 is TGTGCCAGCAGTAACCGGGACAGGGTTGGCTACACCTTC. This sequence encodes CASSNRDRVGYTF.

A single count supports this clone. The chain combines TRBV18 with TRBJ2-1; 14 positions match TRBD2. V gave up 1 base and J gave up 4 bases; unmatched junction bases: 0. Looked up from germline, CDR1 is KGHSH and CDR2 is LQKENI. The CDR3 is made up of 16 amino acids. The CDR3 sequence: CASSPRTSGGYNEQFF. CDR3 sequence (DNA): TGTGCCAGCTCACCACGGACTAGCGGGGGGTACAATGAGCAGTTCTTC.

The chain combines TRBV9 with TRBJ2-5; D is uncertain. Germline V lookup: CDR1 SGDLS, CDR2 YYNGEE. The CDR3 spans 14 residues. The germline V and J ends were trimmed by 0 bases and 0 bases, with 6 bases remaining between them. In DNA, the CDR3 is TGTGCCAGCAGCGTAGGTCTGTACCAAGAGACCCAGTACTTC. Translated: CASSVGLYQETQYF.

The genes are TRBV9 and TRBJ1-4; 8 bases are shared with TRBD1. The CDR3 is made up of 16 amino acids. V shed 2 bases, J shed 5 bases, and the junction held 8 bases outside the gene matches. Germline values: CDR1 SGDLS, CDR2 YYNGEE. The CDR3 reads CASSVGTGGINEKLFF. CDR3 nucleotide sequence: TGTGCCAGCAGCGTGGGCACAGGGGGAATCAATGAAAAACTGTTTTTT.

With regard to this clone: The same CDR3 can be traced to other DNA sequences in this sample. V and J are TRBV6-5 and TRBJ2-1, with 12 bases matching TRBD2. The CDR3 spans 15 residues. The germline V gene has CDR1 MNHEY and CDR2 SVGAGI. The V and J ends lost 8 bases and 1 base, in that order; junction bases with no gene match: 3. The CDR3 nucleotides read TGTGCCAGCCGACTAGCGGGGGAGTCCTACAATGAGCAGTTCTTC. Translating gives CASRLAGESYNEQFF.

J is TRBJ1-2 and V is TRBV7-9, with unresolved D. From germline, CDR1 is SEHNR and CDR2 FQNEAQ (reference sequence). The germline V and J ends were trimmed by 7 bases and 4 bases, with 13 bases remaining between them. The CDR3 sequence is 13 residues long. The CDR3 is CASTHQSFYGYTF. In nucleotides, the CDR3 is TGTGCCAGCACCCATCAGTCTTTCTATGGCTACACCTTC.

The V gene is TRBV5-4, the J gene TRBJ2-3; D gene unclear. Trimming left V 0 bases short and J 5 bases short, with 10 bases between. In germline, CDR1 is SGHNT, CDR2 YYREEE (reference sequence). The CDR3 has 14 amino acids. The CDR3 sequence: CASSLDLGIDTQYF. The DNA of the CDR3 is TGTGCCAGCAGCTTGGATCTAGGTATAGATACGCAGTATTTT.

V usage is TRBV15 and J usage is TRBJ1-4; the D is unclear. Trimming removed 4 bases from V and 7 bases from J, with 16 bases in between. Germline V CDR1 and CDR2: LNHNV, YYDKDF (reference sequence). The CDR3 has 15 amino acids. The DNA of the CDR3 is TGTGCCACCAGCACAACCCGACACATCACTGAAAAACTGTTTTTT. Residues: CATSTTRHITEKLFF.

This chain links TRBV7-3 with TRBJ2-1; D might be TRBD1 (6 bases). CDR1 SGHTA and CDR2 FQGTGA come from the germline V gene. The CDR3 consists of 13 residues. Trimming removed 4 bases at V and 7 bases at J, with 11 bases between. The CDR3 is CASSYGGRNEQFF. The CDR3 DNA follows: TGTGCCAGCAGCTATGGGGGCAGGAATGAGCAGTTCTTC.

The chain combines TRBV19 with TRBJ1-2; D might be TRBD1 (5 bases). Trimming took 4 bases from V and 8 from J, leaving 17 bases between them. The CDR3 runs 14 residues. Germline loops: CDR1 LNHDA, CDR2 SQIVND (reference sequence). The CDR3 region is CASSNERGGGGYTF. CDR3 bases: TGTGCCAGTAGTAACGAAAGGGGAGGCGGAGGCTACACCTTC.

The gene calls are TRBV4-3 and TRBJ2-2; TRBD2 aligns across 16 bases. CDR1 and CDR2 from the germline V gene are LGHNA and YSLEER. Trimming took 3 bases from V and 4 from J; bases not matched to a gene: 5. This CDR3 is built from 18 residues. CDR3 sequence reads: CASSHEGLAGGPTGELFF. CDR3 nucleotide sequence: TGCGCCAGCAGCCACGAGGGACTAGCGGGAGGGCCCACCGGGGAGCTGTTTTTT.

The rearrangement uses TRBV9 and TRBJ1-4; D not resolved. V lost 5 bases, J lost 1 base, and 12 bases lay in between. Germline CDR1 SGDLS, CDR2 YYNGEE. The CDR3 spans 15 residues. Written as DNA, the CDR3 is TGTGCCAGCAGTTTTACAGTGGGAACTAATGAAAAACTGTTTTTT. Its protein is CASSFTVGTNEKLFF.